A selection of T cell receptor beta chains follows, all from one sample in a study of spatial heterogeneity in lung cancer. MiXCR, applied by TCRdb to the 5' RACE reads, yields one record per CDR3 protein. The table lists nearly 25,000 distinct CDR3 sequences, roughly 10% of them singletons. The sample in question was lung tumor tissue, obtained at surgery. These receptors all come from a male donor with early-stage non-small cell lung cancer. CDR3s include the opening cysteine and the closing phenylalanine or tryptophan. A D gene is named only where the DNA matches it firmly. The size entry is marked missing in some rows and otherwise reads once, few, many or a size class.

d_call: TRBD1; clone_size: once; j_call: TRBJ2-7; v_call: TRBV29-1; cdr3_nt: TGCAGCGCCGGAACCGGGACAGGGGGCGAGCAATACTTC; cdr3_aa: CSAGTGTGGEQYF
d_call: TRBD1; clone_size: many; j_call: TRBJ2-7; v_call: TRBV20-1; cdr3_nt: TGCAGTGCTAGAGATTACACGGGGACAGGGGGCGCGGGGGAGCAGTACTTC; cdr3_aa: CSARDYTGTGGAGEQYF
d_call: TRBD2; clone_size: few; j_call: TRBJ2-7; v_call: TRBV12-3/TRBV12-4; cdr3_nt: TGTGCCAGCAGTTGGGTAGCGGGAGCAACCGAGCAGTACTTC; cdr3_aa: CASSWVAGATEQYF
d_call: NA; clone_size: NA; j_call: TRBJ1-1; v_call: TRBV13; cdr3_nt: TGTGCCAGCAGCTTAGTGGGGAGGCCTGAAGCTTTCTTT; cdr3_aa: CASSLVGRPEAFF
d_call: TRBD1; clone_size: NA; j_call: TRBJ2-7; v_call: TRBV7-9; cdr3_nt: TGTGCCAGCAGCCGACAGGGGTTGAACGACGAGCAGTACTTC; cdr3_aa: CASSRQGLNDEQYF
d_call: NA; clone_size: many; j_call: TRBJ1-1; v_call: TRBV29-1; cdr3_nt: TGCAGCGTTAGAATGAACACTGAAGCTTTCTTT; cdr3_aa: CSVRMNTEAFF
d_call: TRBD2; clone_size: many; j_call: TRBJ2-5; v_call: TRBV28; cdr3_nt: TGTGCCAGCAGTAGCGGGGGGGGACAAGAGACCCAGTACTTC; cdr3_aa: CASSSGGGQETQYF
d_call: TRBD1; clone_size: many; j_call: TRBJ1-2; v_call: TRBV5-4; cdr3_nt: TGTGCCAGCAGCTTTGACAGGGGAAAATATGGCTACACCTTC; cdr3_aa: CASSFDRGKYGYTF
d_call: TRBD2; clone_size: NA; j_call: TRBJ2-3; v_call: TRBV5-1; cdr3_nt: TGCGCCAGCAGCCCCCCCTCTGGGACTACCGGCGATACGCAGTATTTT; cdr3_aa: CASSPPSGTTGDTQYF
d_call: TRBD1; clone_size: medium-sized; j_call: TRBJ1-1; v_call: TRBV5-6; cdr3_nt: TGTGCCAGCAGCCTGACCAGGACAGGGAATTTATGGCTTCGGAACACTGAAGCTTTCTTT; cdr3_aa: CASSLTRTGNLWLRNTEAFF
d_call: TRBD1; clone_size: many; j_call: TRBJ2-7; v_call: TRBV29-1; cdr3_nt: TGCAGCGTCGACGGGACAGGGGGTTTAGAGCAGTACTTC; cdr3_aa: CSVDGTGGLEQYF
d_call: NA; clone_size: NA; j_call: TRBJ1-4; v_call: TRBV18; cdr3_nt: TGTGCCAGCTCACCACGAGAGGGGGGACGTGAAAAACTGTTTTTT; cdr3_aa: CASSPREGGREKLFF
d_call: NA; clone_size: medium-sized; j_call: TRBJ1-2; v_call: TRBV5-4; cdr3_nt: TGTGCCAGCAGCCCACCAGGCAACTATGGCTACACCTTC; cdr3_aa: CASSPPGNYGYTF
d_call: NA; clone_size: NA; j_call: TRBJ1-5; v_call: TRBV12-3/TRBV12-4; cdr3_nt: TGTGCCAGCAGTCCAATGAAGAATCAGCCCCAGCATTTT; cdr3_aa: CASSPMKNQPQHF
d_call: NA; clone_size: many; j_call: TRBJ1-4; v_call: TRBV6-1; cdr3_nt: TGTGCCAGCAGTCGCCGGGGCGAGAATGAAAAACTGTTTTTT; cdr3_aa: CASSRRGENEKLFF
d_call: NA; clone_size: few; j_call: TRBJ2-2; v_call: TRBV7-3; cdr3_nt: TGTGCCAGCAGCTTAGCAGGGAGTAACGGGGAGCTGTTTTTT; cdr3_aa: CASSLAGSNGELFF
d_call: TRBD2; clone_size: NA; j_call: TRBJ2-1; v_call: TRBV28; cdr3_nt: TGTGCCAGCAGGAGTACCGGGGGACTAGCGGGATTGGAGCAGTTCTTC; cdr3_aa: CASRSTGGLAGLEQFF
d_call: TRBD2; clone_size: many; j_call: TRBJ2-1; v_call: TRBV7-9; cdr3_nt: TGTGCCACCCAAACCGGGACTAGCCTGAGTAAGCAGTTCTTC; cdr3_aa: CATQTGTSLSKQFF
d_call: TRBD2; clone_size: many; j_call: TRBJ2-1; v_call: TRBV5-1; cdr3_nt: TGCGCCAGCAGCTTGGCTGGCGGGGGAAACTACAATGAGCAGTTCTTC; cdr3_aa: CASSLAGGGNYNEQFF
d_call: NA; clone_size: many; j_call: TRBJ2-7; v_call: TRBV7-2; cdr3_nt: TGTGCCAGCAGCTTTACCTTAGGATCCTACGAGCAGTACTTC; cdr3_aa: CASSFTLGSYEQYF
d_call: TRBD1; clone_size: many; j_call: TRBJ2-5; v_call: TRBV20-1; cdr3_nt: TGCAGTGCTATTACAGGGGGGGAGACCCAGTACTTC; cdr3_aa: CSAITGGETQYF
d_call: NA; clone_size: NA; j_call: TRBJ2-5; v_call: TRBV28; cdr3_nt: TGTGCCAGCAGGTCTGGCCGGGACTACCAAGAGACCCAGTACTTC; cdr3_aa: CASRSGRDYQETQYF
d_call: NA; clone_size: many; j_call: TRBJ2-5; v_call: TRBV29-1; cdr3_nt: TGCAGCGTTGTCTGGGCAGGGAGATTTTTAGAGACCCAGTACTTC; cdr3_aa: CSVVWAGRFLETQYF
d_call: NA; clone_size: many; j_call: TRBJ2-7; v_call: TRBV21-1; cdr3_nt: TGTGCCAGCAGCAAAGGACAGGGAGGATTCTACGAGCAGTACTTC; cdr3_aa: CASSKGQGGFYEQYF
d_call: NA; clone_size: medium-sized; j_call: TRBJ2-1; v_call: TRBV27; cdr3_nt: TGTGCCAGCAGTTTAATTGACAGGACGAATGAGCAGTTCTTC; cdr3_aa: CASSLIDRTNEQFF
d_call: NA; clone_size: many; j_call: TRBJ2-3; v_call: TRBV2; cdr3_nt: TGTGCCAGCATTCAGCTGGGGGAGTCAGATACGCAGTATTTT; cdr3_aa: CASIQLGESDTQYF
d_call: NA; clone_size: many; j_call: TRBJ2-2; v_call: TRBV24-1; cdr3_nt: TGTGCCACCGGCGGGGTTGGGGCCGGGGAGCTGTTTTTT; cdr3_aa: CATGGVGAGELFF
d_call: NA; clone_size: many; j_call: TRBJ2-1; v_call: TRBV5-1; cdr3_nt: TGCGCCAGCAGCCTGCTTGCAGGTCGGGGCAATGAGCAGTTCTTC; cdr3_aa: CASSLLAGRGNEQFF
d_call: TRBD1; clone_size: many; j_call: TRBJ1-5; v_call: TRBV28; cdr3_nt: TGTGCCAGCAGTAATCAGGGGGTGCGCAATCAGCCCCAGCATTTT; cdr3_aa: CASSNQGVRNQPQHF
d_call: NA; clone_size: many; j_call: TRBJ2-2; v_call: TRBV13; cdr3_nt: TGTGCCAGCAGCAGTAACGAGTTCGGGGAGCTGTTTTTT; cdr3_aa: CASSSNEFGELFF
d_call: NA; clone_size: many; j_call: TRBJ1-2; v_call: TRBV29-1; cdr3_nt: TGCAGCGTTGAGTCTGGGGGCGGCTACACCTTC; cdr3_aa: CSVESGGGYTF
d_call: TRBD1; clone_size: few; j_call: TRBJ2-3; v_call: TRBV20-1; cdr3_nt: TGCAGTGCCCATAGGACAGGGGGCTTCCCAGATACGCAGTATTTT; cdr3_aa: CSAHRTGGFPDTQYF
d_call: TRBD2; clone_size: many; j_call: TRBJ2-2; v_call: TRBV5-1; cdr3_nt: TGCGCCAGCAGCCTAGCGGCGCCCTGGGGCGGGGAGCTGTTTTTT; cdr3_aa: CASSLAAPWGGELFF
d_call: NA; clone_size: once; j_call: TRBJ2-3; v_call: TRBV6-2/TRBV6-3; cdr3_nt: TGTGCCAGCAGCCGGCCGCCTAGCGAGGATACGCAGTATTTT; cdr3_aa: CASSRPPSEDTQYF
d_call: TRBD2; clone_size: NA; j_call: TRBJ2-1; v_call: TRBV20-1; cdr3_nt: TGCAGTGGAATCGGGACTAGCGGGTACAATGAGCAGTTCTTC; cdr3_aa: CSGIGTSGYNEQFF
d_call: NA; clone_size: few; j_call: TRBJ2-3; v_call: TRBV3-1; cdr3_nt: TGTGCCAGCAGCTCGACATCAGATACGCAGTATTTT; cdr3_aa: CASSSTSDTQYF
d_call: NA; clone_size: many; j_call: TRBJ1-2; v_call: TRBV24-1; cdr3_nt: TGTGCCACCAGTTTATCGGGCGGAGAGCTCAGCCATGGCTACACCTTC; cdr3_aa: CATSLSGGELSHGYTF
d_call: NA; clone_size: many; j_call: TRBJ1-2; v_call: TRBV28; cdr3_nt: TGTGCCAGCGGCCGGGTCTCAACCACGAAGTATGGCTACACCTTC; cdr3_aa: CASGRVSTTKYGYTF
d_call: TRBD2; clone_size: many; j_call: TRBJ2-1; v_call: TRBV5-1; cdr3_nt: TGCGCCAGCAGCTCTATATTACTTGGTAGCGGGAGTAGGAATGAGCAGTTCTTC; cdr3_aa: CASSSILLGSGSRNEQFF
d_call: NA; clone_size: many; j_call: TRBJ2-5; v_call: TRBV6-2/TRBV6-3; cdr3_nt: TGTGCCAGCGCGCGGGACGCAAGACAAGAGACCCAGTACTTC; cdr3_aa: CASARDARQETQYF
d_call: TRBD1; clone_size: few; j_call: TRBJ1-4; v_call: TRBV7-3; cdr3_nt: TGTGCCAGCAGCCCTAGGACAGGGCAGTGGGGGACGACTAATGAAAAACTGTTTTTT; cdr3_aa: CASSPRTGQWGTTNEKLFF
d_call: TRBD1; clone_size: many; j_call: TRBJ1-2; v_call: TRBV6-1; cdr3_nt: TGTGCCAGCAGTGAATACCAGGGGGCATATGGCTATGGCTACACCTTC; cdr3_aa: CASSEYQGAYGYGYTF
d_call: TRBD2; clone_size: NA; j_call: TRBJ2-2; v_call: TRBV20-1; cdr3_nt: TGCAGTGCTAATGGGGCTAGCGGGGGACCCACCGGGGAGCTGTTTTTT; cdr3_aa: CSANGASGGPTGELFF
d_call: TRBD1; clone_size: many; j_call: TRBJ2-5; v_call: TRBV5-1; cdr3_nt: TGCGCTAGCAGACAGGGGGAAGAGACCCAGTACTTC; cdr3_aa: CASRQGEETQYF
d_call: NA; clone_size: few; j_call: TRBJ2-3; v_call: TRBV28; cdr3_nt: TGTGCCAGCAGGACAAGGGGCACAGATACGCAGTATTTT; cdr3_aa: CASRTRGTDTQYF
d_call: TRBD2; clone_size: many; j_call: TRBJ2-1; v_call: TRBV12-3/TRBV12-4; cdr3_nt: TGTGCCAGCAGCTACGATTCAACTAGCGGGGGGACGGATGAGCAGTTCTTC; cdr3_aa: CASSYDSTSGGTDEQFF
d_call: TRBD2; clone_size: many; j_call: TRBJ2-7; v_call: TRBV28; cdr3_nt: TGTGCCAGCAGCACCCGACTAGCGGGAGTGTCCTACGAGCAGTACTTC; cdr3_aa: CASSTRLAGVSYEQYF
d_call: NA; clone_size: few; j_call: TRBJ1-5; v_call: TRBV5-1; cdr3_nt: TGCGCCAGCAAAAAGACAGCCTGGGATCAGCCCCAGCATTTT; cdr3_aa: CASKKTAWDQPQHF
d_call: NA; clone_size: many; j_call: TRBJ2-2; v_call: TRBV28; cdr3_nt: TGTGCCAGCAGTTTCTCCGGGGGCATCACCGGGGAGCTGTTTTTT; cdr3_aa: CASSFSGGITGELFF
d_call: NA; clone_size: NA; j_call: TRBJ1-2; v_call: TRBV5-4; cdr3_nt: TGTGCCAGCAGCGCGGAACAGGGTCGGGAAGGCTACACCTTC; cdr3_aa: CASSAEQGREGYTF
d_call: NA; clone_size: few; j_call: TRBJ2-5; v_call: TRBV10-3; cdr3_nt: TGTGCCACGGGACCTTACCAAGAGACCCAGTACTTC; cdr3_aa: CATGPYQETQYF
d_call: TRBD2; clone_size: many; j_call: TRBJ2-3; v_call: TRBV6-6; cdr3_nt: TGTGCCAGCAGTCCCCCCTTTGGTAGCGGGGGGTCAGATACGCAGTATTTT; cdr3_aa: CASSPPFGSGGSDTQYF
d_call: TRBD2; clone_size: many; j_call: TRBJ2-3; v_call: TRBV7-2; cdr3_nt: TGTGCCAGCAGCTTGGCTAGCGGGGGCACAGATACGCAGTATTTT; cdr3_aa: CASSLASGGTDTQYF
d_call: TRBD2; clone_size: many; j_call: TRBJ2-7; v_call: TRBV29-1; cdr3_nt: TGCAGCACATTTGACACGGGGGGAACCTACGAGCAGTACTTC; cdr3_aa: CSTFDTGGTYEQYF
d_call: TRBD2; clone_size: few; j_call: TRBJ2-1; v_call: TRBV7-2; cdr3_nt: TGTGCCAGCAGCTTTCTAGCGGGCAATGAGCAGTTCTTC; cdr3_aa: CASSFLAGNEQFF
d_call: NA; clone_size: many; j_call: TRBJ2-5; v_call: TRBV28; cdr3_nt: TGTGCCAGCAGTTTACAGAAAGAGACCCAGTACTTC; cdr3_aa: CASSLQKETQYF
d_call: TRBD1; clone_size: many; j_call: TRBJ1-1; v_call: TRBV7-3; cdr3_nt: TGTGCCAGCATCCCGGACAGGGAGGTGGTGAACACTGAAGCTTTCTTT; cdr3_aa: CASIPDREVVNTEAFF